The source of this T cell receptor beta chain is a study of blood T cells in healthy people across ages. Study-level findings and limits: A conclusive naive versus antigen-experienced comparison was prevented by the unsorted PBMCs. A roughly linear fall in TCR beta diversity per million T cells was seen with increasing age.

V dropped 6 bases and J dropped 1 base, with 16 bases sitting between them. Per the germline V gene, CDR1 is SGHVS and CDR2 is FQNEAQ. The CDR3 has 16 residues. For the second PCR, which ran for about 6 to 11 cycles, a sample-barcoded 5' primer and a J-beta primer mix were used. Tags on each cDNA molecule came from a template-switch adaptor with 12 random nucleotides. TCRdb used MiXCR to reprocess the 5' RACE reads, holding one entry per CDR3 protein. Of approximately 1.5 million distinct CDR3 sequences in the sample, less than 45% are singletons; the top ten hold around 4%. With respect to this clonotype: The target antigen is unknown.

This clonotype was sampled from a woman aged 18 to 35 in good health. The chain is built from TRBV7-8 and TRBJ2-1, with a weak D call TRBD1 (6 bases). Sample: blood. The CDR3 spells CASRSDRSKSYNEQFF. CDR3 nucleotide sequence: TGTGCCAGCAGAAGCGACAGGTCGAAATCCTACAATGAGCAGTTCTTC.